The entry below gives a single TCR beta chain sequence along with its context. Its antigen remains unidentified. Isolation per sample recovered at least 7 million PBMCs. The CDR3 has 15 residues. V lost 4 bases and J 0 bases, leaving 13 bases between the germline ends. Germline V CDR1 and CDR2: SGHVS, FQNEAQ. These data come from a study of blood T cells in healthy people across ages. The second PCR ran about 6 to 11 cycles with a sample-barcoded 5' primer and J-beta primers. TCRdb analysed the 5' RACE reads with MiXCR anew, one entry per CDR3 protein. The profile shows about 1,500,000 distinct CDR3 sequences, roughly 45% of them singletons. Study-level findings and limits: The unsorted PBMCs prevented any conclusive comparison of naive versus antigen-experienced cells.

The V gene is TRBV7-8, the J gene TRBJ2-7; no definite D call. The source of this sequence is a woman under 30 in good health. Sequenced: blood. CDR3 sequence reads: CASSSTGRLSYEQYF. In DNA, the CDR3 is TGTGCCAGCAGCTCTACCGGACGGCTCTCCTACGAGCAGTACTTC.